The T cell receptor beta chain under discussion was sequenced for a study of T cells in Graves' hyperthyroidism and ophthalmopathy. Study observations and caveats: Ophthalmopathy was told apart from stable hyperthyroidism by a 13 V-J model.

Participants, patients aged 18 to 65, had newly diagnosed hyperthyroidism with a duration under 2 months. RNA transcripts gave rise to amplified TCR beta CDR3 regions. During a first-round RT-PCR of the TCR CDR3, the HTBI primer set was used. Via MiXCR, TCRdb re-called the multiplex PCR reads, giving one row per CDR3 protein. The table records 400,000 to 600,000 distinct CDR3 sequences, roughly 20% of them present only once. Concerning this clonotype itself: Its target is unknown. The junction departs from the called germline gene at one end, perhaps through a read error.

Germline V gives CDR1 KGHSH, CDR2 LQKENI. The CDR3 totals 15 residues. V is TRBV18 and J is TRBJ2-4; tentatively, D is TRBD1 or TRBD2 (5 bases each). This sequence originates from a man aged 18 to 30 with Graves' hyperthyroidism. Sequencing was done on a sample of blood. The CDR3 region has the DNA TGTGCCAGCTCCTTCGGGGCAGCCTATTCTAACATTAAGTACTTC. Its protein is CASSFGAAYSNIKYF.